This T cell receptor (beta chain) was identified in a study of identical twins. Study results and caveats: It was possible that invariant MAIT and iNKT cells partly confounded the zero-insertion analyses.

Healthy Caucasian donors formed the entire cohort. The CDR3 contains 13 residues. The ends were cut back, 3 bases at V and 2 bases at J, with 9 bases in the middle. The germline CDR1 and CDR2 sequences are DFQATT and SNEGSKA (reference sequence). This clonotype has ten or more counts. Its antigen is currently unknown. MiXCR, applied by TCRdb to the 5' RACE reads, yields one record per CDR3 protein. The sample contains around 290,000 distinct CDR3 sequences, roughly 8.6% of which appear only once. The same data also contributed to another study, on yellow fever vaccine responses in identical twins. That source reports: Convergence reportedly seemed to mark part of the twins' vaccine T cell response, with personalization marking the rest.

The receptor was isolated from a woman in her late teens or twenties in good health. The chain carries TRBV20-1 and TRBJ2-3; D might be TRBD2 (5 bases). Sequencing input: CD8+ T cells sorted from blood. CDR3 loop: CSAREVATDTQYF. The CDR3, as DNA: TGCAGTGCTAGGGAGGTGGCCACAGATACGCAGTATTTT.